The 2 T cell receptor beta chains below all came from one sample that was sequenced in a study of identical twins. From the 5' RACE reads, TCRdb called clonotypes with MiXCR, one entry per CDR3 protein. Among about 890,000 distinct CDR3 sequences listed, about 12% were seen once. This sample also appeared in a second study, on yellow fever vaccine responses in identical twins.

Sequenced input: PBMCs. The origin of the receptors is a woman between 18 and 29 years old in good health.

The chain combines TRBV6-1 with TRBJ2-4; D is undetermined. Between the trimmed V and J ends, which lost 11 bases and 4 bases, there was a span of 21 bases. The CDR3 length is 15 residues. In germline, CDR1 is MNHNS, CDR2 SASEGT. The CDR3 nucleotides read TGTGCCCGTAAAATTGGCCGAATGAGTAAAAACATTCAGTACTTC. Translated, it gives CARKIGRMSKNIQYF.

This clonotype has at least ten counts. The genes are TRBV12-3 or TRBV12-4 and TRBJ2-1; D tentatively reads TRBD1 or TRBD2 (6 bases each). V dropped 3 bases and J dropped 9 bases, with 15 bases sitting between them. The CDR3 consists of 14 residues. The CDR3 is CASSFYRQEGEQFF. The CDR3 coding sequence is TGTGCCAGCAGTTTTTACCGACAGGAGGGTGAGCAGTTCTTC.